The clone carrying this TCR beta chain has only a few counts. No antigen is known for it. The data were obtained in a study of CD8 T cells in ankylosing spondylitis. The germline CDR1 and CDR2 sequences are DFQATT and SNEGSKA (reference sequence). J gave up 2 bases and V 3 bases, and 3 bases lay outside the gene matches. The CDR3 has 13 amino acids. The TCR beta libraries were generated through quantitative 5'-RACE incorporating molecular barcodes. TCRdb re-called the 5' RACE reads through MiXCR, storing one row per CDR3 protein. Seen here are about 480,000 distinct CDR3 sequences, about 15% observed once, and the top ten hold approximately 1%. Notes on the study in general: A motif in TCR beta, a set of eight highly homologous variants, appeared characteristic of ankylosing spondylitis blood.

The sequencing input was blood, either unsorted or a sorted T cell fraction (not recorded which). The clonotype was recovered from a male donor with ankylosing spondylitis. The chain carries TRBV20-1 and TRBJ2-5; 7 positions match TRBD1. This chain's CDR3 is CSASQTGQETQYF. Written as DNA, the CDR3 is TGCAGTGCTAGCCAGACAGGGCAAGAGACCCAGTACTTC.